One sample yielded the 25 T cell receptor beta chains listed below, sequenced in a study of vaccination and CD4 T cells after COVID-19. Documented treatment: roughly 10-day PBMC culture with coronavirus spike peptide pools or control peptides (ViraFEST assay). Cultured CD4+ T cells had their DNA profiled by the Oncomine TCR Beta short-read assay. TCRdb re-called the PCR reads with MiXCR, one entry per CDR3 protein. The data show almost 20,000 distinct CDR3 sequences, 45% to 70% seen once. No antigen has been identified for these receptors. The sequenced sample consisted of CD4+ T cells from blood, cultured in vitro. These TCRs come from a human donor who had recovered from COVID-19.

The V call is TRBV5-1, the J call TRBJ2-1; TRBD2 matches 11 bases. CDR1 and CDR2 from the germline V gene are SGHRS and YFSETQ. The CDR3 spans 15 residues. V gave up 2 bases and J gave up 6 bases; unmatched junction bases: 4. This CDR3 reads CASSFGTSGANEQFF. The DNA of the CDR3 is TGCGCCAGCAGCTTTGGGACTAGCGGCGCCAATGAGCAGTTCTTC. The whole variable domain, filled in from reference TRBV5-1 and TRBJ2-1, reads KAGVTQTPRYLIKTRGQQVTLSCSPISGHRSVSWYQQTPGQGLQFLFEYFSETQRNKGNFPGRFSGRQFSNSRSEMNVSTLELGDSALYLCASSFGTSGANEQFFGPGTRLTVL.

A few counts support this clonotype. The V call is TRBV20-1, the J call TRBJ2-1; D may be TRBD1 (8 bases). The CDR3 is 14 amino acids. Trimming pared 4 bases from V and 4 bases from J, leaving 14 bases between. Germline CDR1 and CDR2: DFQATT and SNEGSKA (reference sequence). This chain's CDR3 is CSATGQGGYNEQFF. CDR3 DNA sequence: TGCAGTGCTACCGGACAGGGAGGGTACAATGAGCAGTTCTTC.

The rearrangement joins TRBV5-3 to TRBJ1-5; 8 nucleotides match TRBD1. TRBV5-3 falls under the ORF class, with uncertain function. V was pared by 8 bases and J by 7 bases, with 11 bases of the junction left unmatched. This CDR3 comprises 14 residues. In nucleotides, the CDR3 is TGTGCCAGCAGCGGCGGGACAGGAGAACAGCCCCAGCATTTT. Its translation: CASSGGTGEQPQHF.

This clonotype turned up a few times. The rearrangement uses TRBV28 and TRBJ2-3; TRBD1 or TRBD2 may be the D gene (5 bases each). The CDR3 contains 14 residues. Germline CDR1 is MDHEN and CDR2 is SYDVKM. Trimming removed 3 bases from V and 6 bases from J, with 13 bases in between. Here the CDR3 reads CASSFPGLRDTQYF. CDR3 sequence (DNA): TGTGCCAGCAGTTTCCCGGGGCTTCGGGATACGCAGTATTTT.

V and J are TRBV2 and TRBJ1-1, with TRBD1 as a possible D gene (6 bases). The germline V gene encodes CDR1 SNHLY and CDR2 FYNNEI. The V and J ends lost 8 bases and 0 bases respectively, with 13 bases between them. This CDR3 is built from 14 residues. CDR3 bases: TGTGCCAGCGGGCGGGCAGGGGTGAACACTGAAGCTTTCTTT. This codes for CASGRAGVNTEAFF.

The chain joins TRBV20-1 to TRBJ2-1; weak D call: TRBD1 (7 bases). V was trimmed by 5 bases and J by 2 bases, leaving 16 bases between them. This CDR3 is 15 amino acids long. Germline assignment: CDR1 DFQATT and CDR2 SNEGSKA (reference sequence). CDR3 sequence reads: CSARPGGSAYNEQFF. CDR3 nucleotide sequence: TGCAGTGCTCGACCAGGGGGGTCGGCCTACAATGAGCAGTTCTTC.

The genes are TRBV2 and TRBJ1-6; D is uncertain. With 4 bases removed from V and 5 bases from J, the gap between germline ends came to 3 bases. Germline V CDR1 and CDR2: SNHLY, FYNNEI. The CDR3 runs to 12 residues. CDR3 in amino acids: CASSANNSPLHF. As DNA, the CDR3 is TGTGCCAGCAGTGCTAATAATTCACCCCTCCACTTT.

This clonotype was seen a handful of times. A junction boundary mismatches the germline segment, possibly from a read error. The chain uses TRBV20-1 and TRBJ2-4, with a possible D match to TRBD2 (5 bases). CDR1 and CDR2 (germline): DFQATT, SNEGSKA (reference sequence). CDR3 length: 13 residues. The CDR3 region has the DNA TGCAGTCCTAGCCTGGGGGCCAAAAACATTCAGTACTTC. Translated: CSPSLGAKNIQYF.

V is TRBV5-6 and J is TRBJ2-5; 11 nucleotides align to TRBD2. Germline V gene lookup returns CDR1 SGHDT and CDR2 YYEEEE. V lost 6 bases to trimming and J lost 2 bases; unmatched junction nucleotides: 6. The CDR3 has 15 amino acids. The CDR3 region has the DNA TGTGCCAGCATCCGTAGACTAGCGGGACAAGAGACCCAGTACTTC. Translation: CASIRRLAGQETQYF.

The rearrangement joins TRBV6-2 or TRBV6-3 to TRBJ1-2, with D uncertain. V lost 0 bases, J lost 2 bases, and 7 bases lay in between. CDR1 and CDR2 from the germline V gene are MNHEY and SVGEGT. This CDR3 spans 14 amino acids. The CDR3 is CASSYSIGNYGYTF. CDR3 bases: TGTGCCAGCAGTTACTCAATCGGGAACTATGGCTACACCTTC.

This clonotype appeared a few times. V usage is TRBV12-3 or TRBV12-4 and J usage is TRBJ2-3; D uncertain. Trimming pared 7 bases from V and 2 bases from J, leaving 13 bases between. The CDR3 is made up of 14 amino acids. The CDR3 coding sequence is TGTGCCAGCACCTTCAACTTGGCCACAGATACGCAGTATTTT. As protein: CASTFNLATDTQYF.

The CDR3 sequence is CASSGQGRLSGANVLTF. The DNA for the CDR3 is TGTGCCAGTAGCGGACAGGGTCGACTCTCTGGGGCCAACGTCCTGACTTTC. The chain is built from TRBV19 and TRBJ2-6, with TRBD1 matching over 8 bases. This CDR3 has 17 residues. V shed 6 bases and J 0 bases; nucleotides not matched to a gene: 7. Germline lookup yields CDR1 LNHDA and CDR2 SQIVND (reference sequence).

The rearrangement uses TRBV10-1 and TRBJ2-3, with 9 bases identical to TRBD1. Germline V lookup: CDR1 WNHNN, CDR2 SYGVQD (reference sequence). With V trimmed by 6 bases and J by 4 bases, 8 bases remained unmatched. There are 15 residues in the CDR3. CDR3 residues: CASSEGQGGADTQYF. CDR3 in DNA: TGCGCCAGCAGCGAGGGACAGGGTGGGGCAGATACGCAGTATTTT.

V gene TRBV6-2 or TRBV6-3 combines with J gene TRBJ1-5, with 11 bases that match TRBD1. This CDR3 has 17 residues. Germline CDR1 reads MNHEY; CDR2 reads SVGEGT. Trimming cost V 0 bases and J 1 base; bases outside gene matches: 2. DNA for the CDR3: TGTGCCAGCAGTTACTCCGGACAGGGGGCGAGCAATCAGCCCCAGCATTTT. Protein sequence: CASSYSGQGASNQPQHF.

The chain links TRBV29-1 to TRBJ2-1; 8 bases map to TRBD1. The CDR3 totals 15 residues. V lost 8 bases, J lost 8 bases, and 17 bases stayed unmatched. Germline CDR1 and CDR2: SQVTM and ANQGSEA. CDR3 sequence: CSCNEDRVLRDEQFF. In DNA, the CDR3 is TGCAGCTGCAATGAGGACAGGGTGCTAAGGGATGAGCAGTTCTTC.

This clonotype appeared once. The chain has TRBV27 and TRBJ2-3, with D possibly TRBD1 on 6 matching bases. This CDR3 spans 14 amino acids. In germline, CDR1 is MNHEY, CDR2 SMNVEV (reference sequence). The V end was cut by 7 bases, the J end by 8 bases, with 19 bases between. This CDR3 reads CASIPLGGRGTQYF. CDR3 DNA: TGTGCCAGCATTCCTCTTGGGGGCCGCGGTACGCAGTATTTT.

The chain employs TRBV5-4 and TRBJ2-5, with D tentatively TRBD2 (5 bases). Per germline, CDR1 SGHNT and CDR2 YYREEE (reference sequence). Deletions cut 3 bases from V and 3 bases from J, with 15 bases between. CDR3 size: 15 residues. For the CDR3, the DNA is TGTGCCAGCAGCTCCACCCGGGATAGTAAAGAGACCCAGTACTTC. Amino acid sequence: CASSSTRDSKETQYF.

There are a few counts of this clonotype. This rearrangement joins TRBV19 to TRBJ2-5; a weak D match, TRBD2 (6 bases). Trimming removed 6 bases from V and 5 bases from J, with 13 bases in between. The CDR3 spans 13 residues. CDR1 LNHDA and CDR2 SQIVND come from the germline V gene (reference sequence). CDR3 DNA sequence: TGTGCCAGTAGGGTTGGGGGGTCGGAGACCCAGTACTTC. This translates into CASRVGGSETQYF.

This sequence joins TRBV28 and TRBJ1-2; possibly TRBD1 for D (6 bases). Looked up from germline, CDR1 is MDHEN and CDR2 is SYDVKM. Trimming took 5 bases from V and 8 from J, leaving 21 bases between them. There are 15 residues in the CDR3. The CDR3 region has the DNA TGTGCCAGCAGTCCCGCCGGACAGCTTTCGTGGGGCTACACCTTC. This encodes CASSPAGQLSWGYTF.

V and J are TRBV20-1 and TRBJ1-1, with D possibly being TRBD1 (6 bases). Germline V gene lookup returns CDR1 DFQATT and CDR2 SNEGSKA (reference sequence). The CDR3 totals 14 residues. V shed 3 bases and J shed 3 bases, with 14 bases lying between them. CDR3 region: CSARGERGYTEAFF. CDR3 in DNA: TGCAGTGCTAGGGGGGAAAGGGGGTACACTGAAGCTTTCTTT.

This clonotype has only a few counts. J is TRBJ2-1 and V is TRBV7-8; the match to TRBD2 covers 11 bases. The CDR3 spans 17 residues. The germline V gene has CDR1 SGHVS and CDR2 FQNEAQ. The V gene end was trimmed by 0 bases and the J gene end by 10 bases; junction bases not matched to a gene: 11. The CDR3 DNA reads as TGTGCCAGCAGCTTAGCGTATAGCGGGGGGGCCCCCCGGGAGCAGTTCTTC. Encoded protein: CASSLAYSGGAPREQFF.

The J gene is TRBJ2-3, the V gene TRBV10-1; D could derive from TRBD1 or TRBD2 (7 bases each). With 8 bases removed from V and 2 bases from J, the gap between germline ends came to 11 bases. The CDR3 is made up of 13 amino acids. Germline V gives CDR1 WNHNN, CDR2 SYGVQD (reference sequence). In DNA form, the CDR3 reads TGCGCCAGCGCAGGGGGGGTCACAGATACGCAGTATTTT. The encoded protein is CASAGGVTDTQYF.

This clonotype was detected a few times. This sequence joins TRBV15 and TRBJ2-5, with TRBD2 as a possible D gene (5 bases). The CDR3 covers 17 residues. Per germline, CDR1 LNHNV and CDR2 YYDKDF (reference sequence). V was shortened by 2 bases and J by 4 bases, with 20 bases between the two germline ends. DNA of the CDR3: TGTGCCACCAGCAGAAGTATTGTGGCCCCGGGGAGAGAGACCCAGTACTTC. The encoded protein is CATSRSIVAPGRETQYF. The variable domain in full, completed from reference TRBV15 and TRBJ2-5, reads DAMVIQNPRYQVTQFGKPVTLSCSQTLNHNVMYWYQQKSSQAPKLLFHYYDKDFNNEADTPDNFQSRRPNTSFCFLDIRSPGLGDTAMYLCATSRSIVAPGRETQYFGPGTRLLVL.

This chain joins TRBV6-1 and TRBJ2-7; the D gene is possibly TRBD1 (5 bases). The length of the CDR3 is 13 residues. Trimming took off 6 bases at V and 0 bases at J, with 9 bases between the two ends. Germline values: CDR1 MNHNS, CDR2 SASEGT. The CDR3: CASRTENSYEQYF. CDR3 DNA: TGTGCCAGCAGGACAGAGAACTCCTACGAGCAGTACTTC.

This clonotype has more than one count but fewer than ten. The V and J genes are TRBV19 and TRBJ2-7, with D perhaps matching TRBD1 (5 bases). V lost 1 base and J 0 bases, leaving 10 bases between the germline ends. This CDR3 is built from 15 residues. Per the germline V gene, CDR1 is LNHDA and CDR2 is SQIVND (reference sequence). CDR3 coding DNA: TGTGCCAGTAGTATAGCCAGGGAACGCTCCTACGAGCAGTACTTC. It encodes CASSIARERSYEQYF.